Listed here are 24 T cell receptor beta chains from one sample, sequenced in a study of T cells after yellow fever vaccination. TCRdb fed the 5' RACE reads into MiXCR, producing one record per CDR3 protein. The table lists 500,000 to 650,000 distinct CDR3 sequences, approximately 13% of them singletons. Sequencing was performed on PBMCs, taken on the day of the yellow fever booster vaccination. All receptors come from a man aged 25-45 years who received the YFV17D yellow fever vaccine.

This clonotype was picked up many times. This chain joins TRBV18 and TRBJ2-5; D is perhaps TRBD2 (6 bases). With 6 bases removed from V and 4 bases from J, the gap between germline ends came to 12 bases. The CDR3 runs to 13 residues. From germline, CDR1 is KGHSH and CDR2 LQKENI. The CDR3 protein is CASSQGLSETQYF. The CDR3 DNA reads TGTGCCAGCTCCCAGGGACTTTCAGAGACCCAGTACTTC.

This clonotype was seen more than once but under ten times. V usage is TRBV5-1 and J usage is TRBJ2-5, with unresolved D. This CDR3 is 13 amino acids long. With 0 bases removed from V and 6 bases from J, the gap between germline ends came to 9 bases. Germline CDR1 SGHRS, CDR2 YFSETQ. The CDR3 sequence: CASSLGGSQTQYF. CDR3 in DNA: TGCGCCAGCAGCTTGGGTGGCAGTCAGACCCAGTACTTC.

This clonotype was found many times. This chain links TRBV7-6 with TRBJ2-3; no clear D gene. V dropped 1 base and J dropped 5 bases, with 7 bases sitting between them. This CDR3 comprises 13 residues. Per the germline V gene, CDR1 is SGHVS and CDR2 is FNYEAQ. The CDR3 loop reads CASSLDRRDTQYF. As DNA, the CDR3 is TGTGCCAGCAGCTTAGACCGGAGAGATACGCAGTATTTT.

This clonotype was seen at least ten times. The CDR3 DNA is TGTGCCAGCAGCTTAGAACAGGGATTAGCCACCGGGGAGCTGTTTTTT. Its translation is CASSLEQGLATGELFF. This chain connects TRBV7-9 to TRBJ2-2, with D tentatively TRBD1 (6 bases). CDR1 and CDR2 from the germline V gene are SEHNR and FQNEAQ (reference sequence). The CDR3 has 16 residues. Trimming cost V 1 base and J 4 bases, with 13 bases left between them.

This clonotype was detected a few times. CDR3 DNA sequence: TGTGCCAGCAGCTTAAGGACCGACTACACCGGGGAGCTGTTTTTT. Encoded protein: CASSLRTDYTGELFF. The V and J genes are TRBV7-2 and TRBJ2-2; no reliable D call. Germline V gene sequence: CDR1 SGHTA, CDR2 FQGNSA. Trimming pared 2 bases from V and 3 bases from J, leaving 10 bases between. The CDR3 loop spans 15 amino acids.

The J gene is TRBJ1-2, the V gene TRBV15, with D uncertain. The germline V gene has CDR1 LNHNV and CDR2 YYDKDF (reference sequence). V was shortened by 0 bases and J by 4 bases, with 9 bases between the two germline ends. This CDR3 is built from 14 residues. CDR3 in DNA: TGTGCCACCAGCAGAGATGGAGCCTCCTATGGCTACACCTTC. It translates to CATSRDGASYGYTF.

In this sample, this clonotype turned up a few times. The J gene is TRBJ2-2, the V gene TRBV7-2, with D possibly being TRBD1 (5 bases). Germline V gene sequence: CDR1 SGHTA, CDR2 FQGNSA. Trimming stripped 3 bases from V and 5 bases from J, with 16 bases between. The CDR3 consists of 16 residues. The CDR3: CASSLIAGSVTGELFF. The CDR3 nucleotides are TGTGCCAGCAGCTTGATAGCAGGGTCCGTAACCGGGGAGCTGTTTTTT.

There are a few counts of this clonotype. CDR3 sequence (DNA): TGTGCCACGAAAGACAGGAACGGAAACACCATATATTTT. It is translated as CATKDRNGNTIYF. The chain employs TRBV27 and TRBJ1-3; weak D call: TRBD1 (6 bases). This CDR3 contains 13 residues. Germline CDR1 reads MNHEY; CDR2 reads SMNVEV (reference sequence). The V gene lost 10 bases and the J gene lost 4 bases, with 14 bases spanning the gap.

This clonotype came up many times. The chain uses TRBV20-1 and TRBJ2-5, with D unclear. The CDR3 loop spans 12 amino acids. Deletions cut 6 bases from V and 0 bases from J, with 8 bases between. Germline V CDR1 and CDR2: DFQATT, SNEGSKA (reference sequence). The CDR3 nucleotides are TGCAGTGCCGACCCGTACCAAGAGACCCAGTACTTC. It yields the protein CSADPYQETQYF.

V is TRBV20-1 and J is TRBJ2-3; 8 bases are a match to TRBD2. Germline-derived CDR1 and CDR2 are DFQATT and SNEGSKA (reference sequence). Trimming at V came to 5 bases and at J to 8 bases, leaving 15 bases not matched to a gene. This CDR3 has 15 residues. The CDR3 sequence: CSAHLSGSGGGTQYF. The CDR3 nucleotides are TGCAGTGCTCATCTAAGCGGGAGCGGAGGGGGTACGCAGTATTTT.

The chain carries TRBV6-5 and TRBJ2-2; D gene unclear. Germline V gene data show CDR1 as MNHEY and CDR2 as SVGAGI. CDR3 length equals 17 residues. V was pared by 0 bases and J by 1 base, with 12 bases between. The CDR3 reads CASSYSRGQQNTGELFF. The CDR3 bases are TGTGCCAGCAGTTACTCGAGAGGTCAACAGAACACCGGGGAGCTGTTTTTT.

The chain links TRBV18 to TRBJ2-5; 7 nucleotides agree with TRBD1. The J segment lost 5 bases and the V segment lost 5 bases, leaving 14 bases of the junction unmatched. Looked up from germline, CDR1 is KGHSH and CDR2 is LQKENI. CDR3 length: 16 residues. The CDR3 coding sequence is TGTGCCAGCTCAACCTCCCCCCGACAGGGTCGGGAGACCCAGTACTTC. Its translation is CASSTSPRQGRETQYF.

The rearrangement joins TRBV28 to TRBJ2-7; no definite D call. Looked up from germline, CDR1 is MDHEN and CDR2 is SYDVKM. The V gene lost 4 bases and the J gene lost 11 bases, with 9 bases spanning the gap. The CDR3 is made up of 10 amino acids. The CDR3, as DNA: TGTGCCAGCAGTTCCACAGAGAAGTACTTC. It codes for CASSSTEKYF.

This clonotype was recorded at least ten times. In nucleotides, the CDR3 is TGCGCCAGCAGCCCCCAGGTCGCGTCCAATGAGCAGTTCTTC. Translating it yields CASSPQVASNEQFF. This chain links TRBV5-1 with TRBJ2-1; D is unresolved. The germline CDR1 and CDR2 sequences are SGHRS and YFSETQ. V was clipped by 4 bases and J by 6 bases, with 14 bases between them. The length of the CDR3 is 14 residues.

There are a few counts of this clonotype. The rearrangement joins TRBV20-1 to TRBJ2-1, with D tentatively TRBD1 (6 bases). This CDR3 region has 14 residues. Germline-derived CDR1 and CDR2 are DFQATT and SNEGSKA (reference sequence). Trimming shortened V by 1 base and J by 9 bases, and 16 bases separated the two germline ends. CDR3 region: CSARAPIGGGEQFF. The CDR3 DNA reads as TGCAGTGCTAGAGCCCCGATAGGGGGTGGTGAGCAGTTCTTC.

The chain carries TRBV19 and TRBJ2-3; 8 nucleotides align to TRBD1. V lost 10 bases, J lost 6 bases, and 18 bases stayed unmatched. The germline CDR1 and CDR2 sequences are LNHDA and SQIVND (reference sequence). The CDR3 totals 16 residues. The CDR3 nucleotides read TGTGCCACCACCTCCGGGACAGGAACAAAACACGATACGCAGTATTTT. This encodes CATTSGTGTKHDTQYF.

The sample holds many counts of this clonotype. The chain carries TRBV15 and TRBJ2-7; no clear D. The CDR3 has 14 residues. Germline-derived CDR1 and CDR2 are LNHNV and YYDKDF (reference sequence). V lost 1 base to trimming and J lost 2 bases, with 9 bases between them. The CDR3 region is CATSRGSITYEQYF. The CDR3 nucleotides read TGTGCCACCAGCAGAGGGTCGATTACCTACGAGCAGTACTTC.

CDR3 in DNA: TGTGCCAGCTCACCGGTCTACGACGCGTACCAAGAGACCCAGTACTTC. This translates into CASSPVYDAYQETQYF. The chain has TRBV18 and TRBJ2-5; D unclear. Germline V gene lookup returns CDR1 KGHSH and CDR2 LQKENI. The V end was cut by 3 bases, the J end by 0 bases, with 14 bases between. The CDR3 has 16 residues. The whole variable domain, filled in from reference TRBV18 and TRBJ2-5, reads NAGVMQNPRHLVRRRGQEARLRCSPMKGHSHVYWYRQLPEEGLKFMVYLQKENIIDESGMPKERFSAEFPKEGPSILRIQQVVRGDSAAYFCASSPVYDAYQETQYFGPGTRLLVL.

Points on this clonotype: A much larger clone sits a single nucleotide away, making a read error possible. J is TRBJ1-1 and V is TRBV5-1; D uncertain. Per germline, CDR1 SGHRS and CDR2 YFSETQ. The CDR3 has 16 residues. Trimming removed 0 bases from V and 6 bases from J, with 18 bases in between. The CDR3: CASSLEFPRGFSEAFF. The CDR3 nucleotides read TGCGCCAGCAGCTTGGAATTCCCCAGAGGGTTCTCTGAAGCTTTCTTT. Together with reference TRBV5-1 and TRBJ1-1, the CDR3 gives the full variable domain: KAGVTQTPRYLIKTRGQQVTLSCSPISGHRSVSWYQQTPGQGLQFLFEYFSETQRNKGNFPGRFSGRQFSNSRSEMNVSTLELGDSALYLCASSLEFPRGFSEAFFGQGTRLTVV.

In its sample, this clonotype was seen many times. V gene TRBV7-2 combines with J gene TRBJ2-2; 9 bases are shared with TRBD2. V shed 0 bases, J shed 6 bases, and the junction held 2 bases outside the gene matches. The germline V gene has CDR1 SGHTA and CDR2 FQGNSA. The CDR3 spans 15 residues. The CDR3 protein is CASSLASGSAGELFF. CDR3 nucleotide sequence: TGTGCCAGCAGCTTAGCTAGCGGGAGTGCCGGGGAGCTGTTTTTT.

This clonotype has just a few counts. The chain employs TRBV5-6 and TRBJ2-1; TRBD2 matches 11 bases. Losses at the gene ends were 4 bases for V and 7 bases for J; bases not matched to a gene: 7. The CDR3 totals 15 residues. CDR1 SGHDT and CDR2 YYEEEE come from the germline V gene. The CDR3 coding sequence is TGTGCCAGCAGCGCGTCCTCTAGCGGGGGGAATGAGCAGTTCTTC. Translating gives CASSASSSGGNEQFF.

The chain couples TRBV5-1 to TRBJ1-1; the match to TRBD1 covers 10 bases. The V and J ends lost 5 bases and 6 bases, in that order; junction bases with no gene match: 10. The germline gives CDR1 SGHRS, CDR2 YFSETQ. CDR3 length: 15 amino acids. The CDR3 here is CASSSTGGSPSEAFF. CDR3 nucleotide sequence: TGCGCCAGCAGTTCGACAGGGGGCTCGCCCTCTGAAGCTTTCTTT.

This clonotype was seen more than once but under ten times. The chain carries TRBV12-3 or TRBV12-4 and TRBJ2-1, with 8 bases identical to TRBD2. V lost 6 bases to trimming and J lost 6 bases; unmatched junction nucleotides: 10. The CDR3 length is 15 residues. The CDR3 sequence: CASSQAGGGLNEQFF. CDR3 in DNA: TGTGCCAGCAGCCAGGCGGGGGGCGGACTCAATGAGCAGTTCTTC.

Many counts were recorded for this clonotype. V and J are TRBV12-3 or TRBV12-4 and TRBJ1-2; 7 bases fit TRBD1. The CDR3 runs 13 residues. V lost 3 bases and J lost 6; bases outside the gene matches: 4. CDR3: CASSFQGGHGYTF. In DNA form, the CDR3 reads TGTGCCAGCAGTTTCCAGGGGGGGCATGGCTACACCTTC.